Listed below are T cell receptor beta chains from one sample, sequenced in a study of early T cells in non-severe SARS-CoV-2 infection. TCRdb called the 5' RACE reads again in MiXCR, with one record for every CDR3 protein. Among 60,000 or so distinct CDR3 sequences listed, approximately 15% were seen once. Sequenced here: whole blood, sampled at baseline. All receptors come from an adult who was a healthcare worker with PCR-confirmed SARS-CoV-2 infection or an uninfected control (not recorded which). Each CDR3 is given with its conserved first and last residue. A D gene is named only where the DNA matches it firmly. The size entry is marked missing in some rows and otherwise reads once, few, many or a size class.

size: many; length: 15; J: TRBJ2-3; V: TRBV29-1; D: TRBD2; CDR3: CSVEPGGFGSDTQYF; DNA: TGCAGCGTTGAGCCGGGGGGTTTTGGGTCAGATACGCAGTATTTT
size: -; length: 16; J: TRBJ2-5; V: TRBV28; D: TRBD1; CDR3: CASGRTGTGGQETQYF; DNA: TGTGCCAGCGGAAGGACTGGGACAGGGGGTCAAGAGACCCAGTACTTC
size: large; length: 16; J: TRBJ2-2; V: TRBV14; D: -; CDR3: CASSQDGRDYTGELFF; DNA: TGTGCCAGCAGCCAAGATGGCAGGGATTACACCGGGGAGCTGTTTTTT
size: few; length: 13; J: TRBJ2-5; V: TRBV6-5; D: -; CDR3: CASSYPLGETQYF; DNA: TGTGCCAGCAGTTACCCGCTGGGGGAGACCCAGTACTTC
size: -; length: 14; J: TRBJ2-7; V: TRBV18; D: TRBD1; CDR3: CASSPGQGPYEQYF; DNA: TGTGCCAGCTCACCAGGACAGGGACCCTACGAGCAGTACTTC
size: few; length: 15; J: TRBJ1-6; V: TRBV20-1; D: -; CDR3: CSAKGSGSHNSPLHF; DNA: TGCAGTGCTAAGGGTTCAGGGAGCCATAATTCACCCCTCCACTTT
size: -; length: 13; J: TRBJ2-3; V: TRBV7-9; D: TRBD1; CDR3: CAGRQGEADTQYF; DNA: TGTGCCGGACGACAGGGTGAGGCAGATACGCAGTATTTT
size: few; length: 13; J: TRBJ2-7; V: TRBV7-3; D: -; CDR3: CASSFGQSYEQYF; DNA: TGTGCCAGCAGCTTTGGACAATCCTACGAGCAGTACTTC
size: many; length: 17; J: TRBJ1-2; V: TRBV19; D: -; CDR3: CASSHVDSGLFHYGYTF; DNA: TGTGCCAGTAGTCACGTCGATTCGGGGCTATTCCACTATGGCTACACCTTC
size: many; length: 14; J: TRBJ2-3; V: TRBV7-9; D: -; CDR3: CASSLEFPRHTQYF; DNA: TGTGCCAGCAGCTTAGAGTTCCCCAGGCATACGCAGTATTTT
size: -; length: 12; J: TRBJ1-1; V: TRBV10-3; D: -; CDR3: CAISESEQVAFF; DNA: TGTGCCATCAGTGAGTCTGAACAGGTGGCTTTCTTT
size: -; length: 12; J: TRBJ2-7; V: TRBV12-3/TRBV12-4; D: -; CDR3: CASSFRAYEQYF; DNA: TGTGCCAGCAGTTTTCGGGCCTACGAGCAGTACTTC
size: -; length: 15; J: TRBJ2-5; V: TRBV12-3/TRBV12-4; D: TRBD2; CDR3: CASSPSLAGVETQYF; DNA: TGTGCCAGCAGTCCTTCACTAGCGGGGGTAGAGACCCAGTACTTC
size: -; length: 15; J: TRBJ1-3; V: TRBV5-5; D: -; CDR3: CASSAQLYSGNTIYF; DNA: TGTGCCAGCAGCGCACAGTTATACTCTGGAAACACCATATATTTT
size: few; length: 14; J: TRBJ2-7; V: TRBV4-2; D: -; CDR3: CASSQEGLSYEQYF; DNA: TGTGCCAGCAGCCAAGAGGGACTGTCCTACGAGCAGTACTTC
size: few; length: 13; J: TRBJ2-1; V: TRBV7-2; D: -; CDR3: CASSGRVGHEQFF; DNA: TGTGCCAGCAGCGGAAGAGTGGGCCATGAGCAGTTCTTC
size: -; length: 14; J: TRBJ2-5; V: TRBV5-1; D: TRBD1; CDR3: CASTGQNLQETQYF; DNA: TGCGCCAGCACGGGACAGAACCTACAAGAGACCCAGTACTTC
size: few; length: 17; J: TRBJ2-2; V: TRBV7-8; D: TRBD1; CDR3: CASTLLWSQGDTGELFF; DNA: TGTGCCAGCACCCTCCTTTGGTCACAGGGGGACACCGGGGAGCTGTTTTTT
size: many; length: 13; J: TRBJ2-3; V: TRBV25-1; D: -; CDR3: CASTRIGTDTQYF; DNA: TGTGCCAGCACCAGAATCGGCACAGATACGCAGTATTTT
size: few; length: 12; J: TRBJ1-2; V: TRBV3-1; D: -; CDR3: CASRDLGYGYTF; DNA: TGTGCCAGCAGGGACCTCGGCTATGGCTACACCTTC
size: few; length: 15; J: TRBJ2-3; V: TRBV29-1; D: -; CDR3: CSAQGQPQSTDTQYF; DNA: TGCAGCGCCCAAGGACAGCCCCAGAGCACAGATACGCAGTATTTT
size: -; length: 14; J: TRBJ2-7; V: TRBV28; D: -; CDR3: CASSLSGGFYEQYF; DNA: TGTGCCAGCAGTTTGTCGGGCGGATTTTACGAGCAGTACTTC
size: few; length: 14; J: TRBJ2-1; V: TRBV7-9; D: -; CDR3: CASSLMGSDNEQFF; DNA: TGTGCCAGCAGTCTGATGGGGAGCGATAATGAGCAGTTCTTC
size: -; length: 11; J: TRBJ2-1; V: TRBV4-1; D: -; CDR3: CASSRGTEQFF; DNA: TGCGCCAGCAGCCGGGGGACCGAGCAGTTCTTC
size: -; length: 13; J: TRBJ1-5; V: TRBV27; D: -; CDR3: CASLLIGNQPQHF; DNA: TGTGCCAGCCTCTTAATTGGGAATCAGCCCCAGCATTTT
size: -; length: 16; J: TRBJ1-6; V: TRBV6-6; D: -; CDR3: CASSYSSGEARSPLHF; DNA: TGTGCCAGCAGTTACTCGAGCGGTGAAGCGCGTTCACCCCTCCATTTT
size: -; length: 15; J: TRBJ1-1; V: TRBV10-2; D: -; CDR3: CASSPATGLNTEAFF; DNA: TGCGCCAGCAGTCCGGCGACAGGCCTGAACACTGAAGCTTTCTTT